A single sample is the source of the 9 T cell receptor beta chains below, sequenced in a study of long-term antiretroviral therapy in people with HIV. Investigators performed immunoSEQ version v3.0 at survey level. Method: immunoSEQ multiplex PCR; TCRdb's copy keeps in-frame clones and lacks some. The data hold 25,000 to 30,000 clones, with around nine tenths observed a single time. The source was unsorted PBMCs, collected about 5.5 years after starting antiretroviral therapy. Receptors were obtained from a middle-aged woman with HIV.

V is TRBV7-9 and J is TRBJ1-1, with 11 bases aligning to TRBD1. CDR3 size: 15 residues. Per the germline V gene, CDR1 is SEHNR and CDR2 is FQNEAQ (reference sequence). With 5 bases clipped from V and 5 bases from J, the junction kept 7 bases outside the gene matches. CDR3 in amino acids: CASSPGQGARTEAFF. DNA of the CDR3: TGTGCCAGCAGCCCTGGACAGGGGGCAAGGACTGAAGCTTTCTTT.

CDR3 sequence: CASSVGSGGGGTSINTGELFF. The CDR3 DNA sequence: TGTGCCAGCAGCGTAGGCTCGGGAGGGGGGGGCACCTCTATTAACACCGGGGAGCTGTTTTTT. The V call is TRBV9, the J call TRBJ2-2; TRBD2 aligns across 8 bases. Germline CDR1 reads SGDLS; CDR2 reads YYNGEE. V lost 0 bases and J lost 2; bases outside the gene matches: 18. This CDR3 is built from 21 residues.

This chain uses TRBV5-4 with TRBJ2-7; D possibly corresponds to TRBD2 (6 bases). Germline V lookup: CDR1 SGHNT, CDR2 YYREEE (reference sequence). The CDR3 contains 12 residues. V lost 9 bases, J lost 10 bases, and 20 bases lay in between. The CDR3 is CATGPPTSIQYF. The CDR3 DNA reads TGTGCCACCGGACCGCCCACTAGCATCCAGTACTTC.

The chain combines TRBV9 with TRBJ2-3; no definite D call. Trimming took off 0 bases at V and 3 bases at J, with 14 bases between the two ends. Germline lookup yields CDR1 SGDLS and CDR2 YYNGEE. This CDR3 region has 16 residues. Written as DNA, the CDR3 is TGTGCCAGCAGCGTAGGAACTCTGGAAGTAACAGATACGCAGTATTTT. Amino acid sequence: CASSVGTLEVTDTQYF.

The V call is TRBV27, the J call TRBJ2-2, with 9 bases that match TRBD2. The CDR3 spans 16 residues. V trimming: 8 bases; J trimming: 3 bases; junction bases outside the gene matches: 10. The germline V gene has CDR1 MNHEY and CDR2 SMNVEV (reference sequence). The CDR3 DNA reads TGTGCCAGCCAAACCCAGAGGACTAGCGACACCGGGGAGCTGTTTTTT. Translation: CASQTQRTSDTGELFF.

V usage is TRBV7-9 and J usage is TRBJ1-1; unclear D gene. CDR3 length: 13 residues. Per the germline V gene, CDR1 is SEHNR and CDR2 is FQNEAQ (reference sequence). V was cut by 7 bases and J by 1 base, with 10 bases left in between. As DNA, the CDR3 is TGTGCCAGCATGAGACCGCCGAACACTGAAGCTTTCTTT. It specifies CASMRPPNTEAFF.

The chain links TRBV29-1 to TRBJ2-2; maybe TRBD2 (5 bases). The CDR3 has 13 amino acids. Trimming left V 2 bases short and J 11 bases short, with 15 bases between. Germline CDR1 SQVTM, CDR2 ANQGSEA. CDR3 sequence reads: CSVEKVLSGELFF. In DNA, the CDR3 is TGCAGCGTTGAAAAGGTCTTAAGCGGAGAGCTGTTTTTT.

The V call is TRBV7-2, the J call TRBJ1-3, with 10 bases identical to TRBD1. Germline V CDR1 and CDR2: SGHTA, FQGNSA. This CDR3 comprises 16 residues. V shed 7 bases and J 0 bases; nucleotides not matched to a gene: 6. Here the CDR3 DNA reads TGTGCCAGCAAAAGACAGGGGGCAATCTCTGGAAACACCATATATTTT. It encodes CASKRQGAISGNTIYF.

A few counts support this clone. The rearrangement links TRBV5-4 to TRBJ2-1; 14 bases agree with TRBD2. The CDR3 sequence is 18 residues long. Germline V gives CDR1 SGHNT, CDR2 YYREEE (reference sequence). Trimming removed 3 bases from V and 6 bases from J; junction bases left unmatched: 11. The CDR3 DNA sequence: TGTGCCAGCAGCTGGGATTACGGGACTAGCGGGAGTGGCAATGAGCAGTTCTTC. Its protein is CASSWDYGTSGSGNEQFF.